This T cell receptor delta chain was recovered during a study of gamma-delta T cells after stem cell transplantation. TCRdb fed the RT-PCR reads to CATT. The sample consists of about 13,000 delta-chain clones, roughly 29% of them appearing once. This CDR3 has 20 amino acids. The germline V gene has CDR1 TSWWSYY and CDR2 QGS. With 1 base clipped from V and 1 base from J, the junction kept 15 bases outside the gene matches. This sequence was found in a human donor. It is not recorded whose cells these are; they may come from a transplant donor. Sequencing was done on a sample of gamma-delta T cells. This chain links TRDV1 with TRDJ1; 10 nucleotides line up with TRDD3. CDR3 coding DNA: TGTGCTCTTGGGGAACCCTCCGACTGGGGGATTCCCGAGATCACCGATAAACTCATCTTT. Encoded protein: CALGEPSDWGIPEITDKLIF.